Sequencing of this TCR beta chain was carried out in a study of post-analysis software for immune sequencing data. Study-level results: F measure clustering grouped samples strongly by preparation batch. Controls showed lower frequencies than patients for five or six TRBV segments, and TRBV5-6, TRBV5-1 and TRBV20-1 were among these.

cDNA libraries for TCR beta contained unique molecular identifiers. A single record per CDR3 protein comes from TCRdb applying MiXCR to the PCR reads. This table holds approximately 770,000 distinct CDR3 sequences, 40% to 55% found once. V lost 5 bases to trimming and J lost 1 base, with 11 bases between them. The CDR3 contains 13 residues. Germline loops: CDR1 SQVTM, CDR2 ANQGSEA. With respect to this clonotype: No antigen is known for it.

This sequence originates from a girl aged 10 to 17 with multiple sclerosis. V and J are TRBV29-1 and TRBJ1-1; perhaps TRBD1 as D (5 bases). Sequences were obtained from blood. The chain's CDR3 is CSVMGRANTEAFF. The CDR3 nucleotides read TGCAGCGTTATGGGACGGGCGAACACTGAAGCTTTCTTT.